This T cell receptor (beta chain) is from a study of T-cell memory formation after mild COVID-19. Study as a whole: Largely donor-specific sequence clusters came from a couple of donors.

Worth noting for this clonotype: Its antigen is undetermined.

Points from the study as a whole: Cross-reactive memory apparently joined, as some responding clones appeared in pre-infection memory. Clonal second-wave expansions that peaked on day 37 had unconfirmed SARS-CoV-2 specificity.

A single record per CDR3 protein comes from TCRdb applying MiXCR to the 5' RACE reads. Of under 550,000 distinct CDR3 sequences in the sample, around a sixth were seen once. CDR1 KGHDR and CDR2 SFDVKD come from the germline V gene. The CDR3 consists of 17 residues. The trim removed 3 bases at V and 5 bases at J, leaving 6 bases unmatched. This sequence originates from an adult woman who had mild COVID-19 (a few samples of this study predate the infection). Cell type and time point are not known. Sequencing input: PBMCs or a T cell subset sorted from them (not recorded which). The chain uses TRBV24-1 and TRBJ2-1, with TRBD2 identical over 13 bases. CDR3 residues: CATSDQGLAGAHNEQFF. CDR3 in DNA: TGTGCCACCAGTGATCAAGGACTAGCGGGAGCTCACAATGAGCAGTTCTTC.